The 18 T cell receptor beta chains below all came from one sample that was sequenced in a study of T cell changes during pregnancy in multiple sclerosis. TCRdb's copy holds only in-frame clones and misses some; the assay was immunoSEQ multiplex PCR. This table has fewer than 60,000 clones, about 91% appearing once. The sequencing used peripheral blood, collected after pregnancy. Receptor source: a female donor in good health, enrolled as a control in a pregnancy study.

This chain's CDR3 is CASSQGAGMIFTGNTIYF. The CDR3 DNA follows: TGTGCCAGCAGCCAAGGGGCAGGGATGATTTTTACTGGAAACACCATATATTTT. The rearrangement links TRBV14 to TRBJ1-3, with a weak D call TRBD1 (5 bases). V lost 1 base, J lost 2 bases, and 18 bases lay in between. CDR1 is SGHDN, CDR2 FVKESK, per germline. CDR3 length equals 18 residues.

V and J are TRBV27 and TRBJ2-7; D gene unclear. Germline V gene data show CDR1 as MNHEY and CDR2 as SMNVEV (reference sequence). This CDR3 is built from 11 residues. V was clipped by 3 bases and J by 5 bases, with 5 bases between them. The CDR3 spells CASSFLNEQYF. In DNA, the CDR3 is TGTGCCAGCAGTTTTCTTAACGAGCAGTACTTC.

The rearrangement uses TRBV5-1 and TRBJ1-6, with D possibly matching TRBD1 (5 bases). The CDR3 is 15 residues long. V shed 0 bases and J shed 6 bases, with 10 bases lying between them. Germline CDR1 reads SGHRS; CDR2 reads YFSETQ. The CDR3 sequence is CASSLEGPRNSPLHF. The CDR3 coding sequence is TGCGCCAGCAGCTTGGAGGGGCCCCGTAATTCACCCCTCCACTTT.

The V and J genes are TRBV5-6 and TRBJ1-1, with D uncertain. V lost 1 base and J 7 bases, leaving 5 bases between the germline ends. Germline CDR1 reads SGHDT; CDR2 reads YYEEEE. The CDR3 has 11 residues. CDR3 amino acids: CASSLHGEAFF. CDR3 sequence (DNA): TGTGCCAGCAGCTTGCACGGTGAAGCTTTCTTT.

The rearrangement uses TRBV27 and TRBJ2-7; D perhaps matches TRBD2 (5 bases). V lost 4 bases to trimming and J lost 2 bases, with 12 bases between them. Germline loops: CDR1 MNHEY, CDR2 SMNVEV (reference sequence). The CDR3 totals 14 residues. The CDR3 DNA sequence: TGTGCCAGCAGTTCCCAAGCGGCTACCTACGAGCAGTACTTC. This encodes CASSSQAATYEQYF.

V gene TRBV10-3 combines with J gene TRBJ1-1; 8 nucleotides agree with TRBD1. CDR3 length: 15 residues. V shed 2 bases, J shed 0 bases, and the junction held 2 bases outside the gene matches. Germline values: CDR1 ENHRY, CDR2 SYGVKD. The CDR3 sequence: CAISEGQGMNTEAFF. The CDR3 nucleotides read TGTGCCATCAGTGAGGGACAGGGTATGAACACTGAAGCTTTCTTT.

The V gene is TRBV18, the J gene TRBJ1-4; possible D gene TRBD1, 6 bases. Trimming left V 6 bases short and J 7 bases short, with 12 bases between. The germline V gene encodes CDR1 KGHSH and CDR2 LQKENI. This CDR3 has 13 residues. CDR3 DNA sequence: TGTGCCAGCTCCAGCAGGGGTGGTGAAAAACTGTTTTTT. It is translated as CASSSRGGEKLFF.

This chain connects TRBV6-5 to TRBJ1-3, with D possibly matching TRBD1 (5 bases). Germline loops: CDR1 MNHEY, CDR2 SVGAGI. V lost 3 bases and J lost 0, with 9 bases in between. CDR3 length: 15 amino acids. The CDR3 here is CASSYGGASGNTIYF. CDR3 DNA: TGTGCCAGCAGTTATGGAGGGGCCTCTGGAAACACCATATATTTT.

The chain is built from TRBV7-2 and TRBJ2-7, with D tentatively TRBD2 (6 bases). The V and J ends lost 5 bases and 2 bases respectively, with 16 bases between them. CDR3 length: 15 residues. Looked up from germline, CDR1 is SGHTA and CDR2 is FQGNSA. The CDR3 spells CASSPTGLTTYEQYF. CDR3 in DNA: TGTGCCAGCAGCCCTACGGGACTTACCACCTACGAGCAGTACTTC.

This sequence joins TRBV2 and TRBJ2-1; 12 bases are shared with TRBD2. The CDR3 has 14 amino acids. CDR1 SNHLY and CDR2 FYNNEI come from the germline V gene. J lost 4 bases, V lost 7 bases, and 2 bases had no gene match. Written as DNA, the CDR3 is TGTGCCAGCATGGGGACTAGCGGGTACAATGAGCAGTTCTTC. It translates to CASMGTSGYNEQFF.

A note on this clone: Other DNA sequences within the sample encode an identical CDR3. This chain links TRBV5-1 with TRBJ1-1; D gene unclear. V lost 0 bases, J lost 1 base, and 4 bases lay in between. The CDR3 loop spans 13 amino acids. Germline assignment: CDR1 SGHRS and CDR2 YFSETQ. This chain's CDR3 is CASSLAGNTEAFF. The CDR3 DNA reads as TGCGCCAGCAGCTTGGCGGGGAACACTGAAGCTTTCTTT.

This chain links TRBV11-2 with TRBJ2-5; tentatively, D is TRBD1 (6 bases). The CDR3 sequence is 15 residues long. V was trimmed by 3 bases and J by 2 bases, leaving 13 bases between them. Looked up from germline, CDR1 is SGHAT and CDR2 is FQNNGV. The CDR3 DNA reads TGTGCCAGCAGCTTTAGGCGGACAGTGCAAGAGACCCAGTACTTC. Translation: CASSFRRTVQETQYF. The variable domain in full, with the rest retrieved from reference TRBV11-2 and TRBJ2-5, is EAGVAQSPRYKIIEKRQSVAFWCNPISGHATLYWYQQILGQGPKLLIQFQNNGVVDDSQLPKDRFSAERLKGVDSTLKIQPAKLEDSAVYLCASSFRRTVQETQYFGPGTRLLVL.

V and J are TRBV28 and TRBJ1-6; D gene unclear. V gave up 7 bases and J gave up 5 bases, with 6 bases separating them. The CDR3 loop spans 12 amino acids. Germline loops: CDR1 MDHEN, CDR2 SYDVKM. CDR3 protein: CASNLNNSPLHF. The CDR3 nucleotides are TGTGCCAGCAACTTAAATAATTCACCCCTCCACTTT.

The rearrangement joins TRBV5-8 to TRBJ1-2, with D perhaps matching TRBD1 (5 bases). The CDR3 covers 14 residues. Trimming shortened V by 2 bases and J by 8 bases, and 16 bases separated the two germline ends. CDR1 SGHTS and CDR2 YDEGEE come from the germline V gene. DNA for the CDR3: TGTGCCAGCAGCTTCGACAGTTCCTCGGTGGGCTACACCTTC. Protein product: CASSFDSSSVGYTF.

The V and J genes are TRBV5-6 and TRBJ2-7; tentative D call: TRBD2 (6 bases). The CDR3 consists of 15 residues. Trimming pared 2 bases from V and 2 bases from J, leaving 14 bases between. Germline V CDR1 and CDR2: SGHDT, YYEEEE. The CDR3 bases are TGTGCCAGCAGCTTACGGGGCGCGGGGACCTACGAGCAGTACTTC. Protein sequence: CASSLRGAGTYEQYF.

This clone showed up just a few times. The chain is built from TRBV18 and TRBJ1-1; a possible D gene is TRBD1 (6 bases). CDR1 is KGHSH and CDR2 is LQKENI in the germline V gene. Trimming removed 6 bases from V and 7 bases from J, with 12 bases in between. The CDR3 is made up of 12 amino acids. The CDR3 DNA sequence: TGTGCCAGCTCTACAGGGTACCGTGAAGCTTTCTTT. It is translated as CASSTGYREAFF. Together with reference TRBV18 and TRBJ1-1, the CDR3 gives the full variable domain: NAGVMQNPRHLVRRRGQEARLRCSPMKGHSHVYWYRQLPEEGLKFMVYLQKENIIDESGMPKERFSAEFPKEGPSILRIQQVVRGDSAAYFCASSTGYREAFFGQGTRLTVV.

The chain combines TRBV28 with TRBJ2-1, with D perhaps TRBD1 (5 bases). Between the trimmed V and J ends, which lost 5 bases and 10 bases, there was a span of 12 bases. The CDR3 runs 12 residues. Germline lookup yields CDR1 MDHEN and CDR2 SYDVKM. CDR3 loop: CASSIGPGEQFF. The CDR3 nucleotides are TGTGCCAGCAGTATCGGGCCAGGGGAGCAGTTCTTC.

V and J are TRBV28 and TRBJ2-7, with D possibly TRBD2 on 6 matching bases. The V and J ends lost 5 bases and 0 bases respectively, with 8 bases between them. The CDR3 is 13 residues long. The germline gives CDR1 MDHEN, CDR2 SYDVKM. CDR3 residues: CASSAGPSYEQYF. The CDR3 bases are TGTGCCAGCAGTGCGGGGCCCTCCTACGAGCAGTACTTC.